Each of the 10 T cell receptor beta chains below was sequenced from the same sample in a study of cytomegalovirus exposure and HLA in healthy donors. PCR employed 60 Vbeta and 13 Jbeta primers. Assay used: immunoSEQ multiplex PCR; TCRdb lists only in-frame clones, some missing. Seen here are more than 95,000 clones, approximately 75% observed once, and the top ten hold approximately 14%. The sequenced sample was PBMCs. The receptors derive from a woman aged 70 to 79 in good health and CMV-seropositive.

The chain carries TRBV19 and TRBJ2-2; 7 bases map to TRBD1. V lost 7 bases to trimming and J lost 2 bases; unmatched junction nucleotides: 7. This CDR3 spans 15 amino acids. Germline CDR1 is LNHDA and CDR2 is SQIVND (reference sequence). The CDR3: CASKGARVNTGELFF. CDR3 in DNA: TGTGCCAGTAAGGGGGCACGGGTAAACACCGGGGAGCTGTTTTTT.

The V and J genes are TRBV6-5 and TRBJ1-2, with a tentative D call TRBD1 (5 bases). CDR1 and CDR2 (germline): MNHEY, SVGAGI. V lost 6 bases and J lost 8, with 16 bases in between. The CDR3 contains 13 residues. The CDR3 region is CASRGLTWGGYTF. CDR3 bases: TGTGCCAGCAGGGGGCTTACGTGGGGAGGCTACACCTTC.

V usage is TRBV5-1 and J usage is TRBJ2-1, with 11 bases aligning to TRBD2. The germline CDR1 and CDR2 sequences are SGHRS and YFSETQ. J gave up 5 bases and V 5 bases, and 9 bases lay outside the gene matches. The length of the CDR3 is 16 residues. The CDR3 DNA is TGCGCCAGCAGACCTCCGGGACTAGCGGCCGACAATGAGCAGTTCTTC. It translates to CASRPPGLAADNEQFF.

This clone was recorded a few times. This chain joins TRBV6-6 and TRBJ1-5; unclear D gene. This CDR3 spans 12 amino acids. CDR1 is MNHNY, CDR2 SVGAGI, per germline (reference sequence). V dropped 2 bases and J dropped 4 bases, with 3 bases sitting between them. This CDR3 is CASSYLNQPQHF. In DNA, the CDR3 is TGTGCCAGCAGTTACCTTAATCAGCCCCAGCATTTT.

The V call is TRBV27, the J call TRBJ2-1; a possible D gene is TRBD1 (6 bases). Trimming stripped 6 bases from V and 0 bases from J, with 18 bases between. The CDR3 length is 17 residues. Germline V CDR1 and CDR2: MNHEY, SMNVEV (reference sequence). The chain's CDR3 is CASRTAQGRPSYNEQFF. The CDR3 coding sequence is TGTGCCAGCAGAACCGCTCAGGGGCGGCCCTCCTACAATGAGCAGTTCTTC.

The chain is built from TRBV4-1 and TRBJ1-2, with 7 bases identical to TRBD1. Trimming removed 0 bases from V and 3 bases from J; junction bases left unmatched: 10. Germline lookup yields CDR1 MGHRA and CDR2 YSYEKL. The length of the CDR3 is 17 residues. CDR3 region: CASSQDPDRDFHYGYTF. In nucleotides, the CDR3 is TGCGCCAGCAGCCAAGATCCCGACAGGGATTTTCACTATGGCTACACCTTC.

The gene calls are TRBV29-1 and TRBJ1-1; D may be TRBD1 (5 bases). Germline V gene lookup returns CDR1 SQVTM and CDR2 ANQGSEA. CDR3 length: 13 residues. V was cut by 0 bases and J by 3 bases, with 8 bases left in between. CDR3 nucleotide sequence: TGCAGCGTTGAAGAGGGGCTGGACACTGAAGCTTTCTTT. It yields the protein CSVEEGLDTEAFF.

The V gene is TRBV28, the J gene TRBJ2-1; no definite D call. Germline CDR1 MDHEN, CDR2 SYDVKM. The CDR3 is 14 amino acids. V shed 1 base and J shed 5 bases, with 9 bases lying between them. The CDR3 loop is CASSLLGPNNEQFF. The CDR3, as DNA: TGTGCCAGCAGTTTATTGGGCCCTAACAATGAGCAGTTCTTC.

V usage is TRBV30 and J usage is TRBJ2-1; TRBD2 might be the D (5 bases). This CDR3 spans 13 amino acids. With 3 bases removed from V and 5 bases from J, the gap between germline ends came to 11 bases. Germline-derived CDR1 and CDR2 are GTSNPN and SVGIG (reference sequence). The CDR3 DNA is TGTGCCTGGAGGGAGCGGATAGACAATGAGCAGTTCTTC. This gives the protein CAWRERIDNEQFF.

The chain joins TRBV4-2 to TRBJ2-3, with TRBD2 identical over 11 bases. CDR1 and CDR2 (germline): LGHNA, YNFKEQ. The CDR3 covers 17 residues. V lost 1 base to trimming and J lost 3 bases; unmatched junction nucleotides: 6. The CDR3 DNA reads TGTGCCAGCAGCCAAGCCCCGACTAGCGGGATTACAGATACGCAGTATTTT. This sequence encodes CASSQAPTSGITDTQYF.